This TCR beta chain comes out of a study of blood T cell repertoires in COVID-19. At the level of the study: Samples representing acute and convalescent COVID-19 were sourced from the United States, Italy and Spain. Sources were T cells, B-cell-depleted T cells, or PBMCs; the material itself was cDNA or gDNA.

Germline CDR1 and CDR2: MNHEY and SVGEGT. V gave up 2 bases and J gave up 4 bases; unmatched junction bases: 5. This CDR3 is built from 15 residues. Methods used by the authors: Researchers report that nucleated cell counts were estimated from reference gene primer amplification. Using immunoSEQ multiplex PCR, the repertoire was profiled, and TCRdb retains in-frame clones only, with some absent. V, J and clone size were drawn from that table, and D and trimming were deduced from the DNA. The sample includes some 16,000 clones, around 84% of them seen just once. The clonotype originates from a human donor in a cohort sampled during active COVID-19. This chain uses TRBV6-2 or TRBV6-3 with TRBJ2-5, with TRBD2 matching over 9 bases. Sample: peripheral blood. The DNA for the CDR3 is TGTGCCAGCAGTTACGTGGGGACTAGCATAGAGACCCAGTACTTC. Translating it yields CASSYVGTSIETQYF.